The sequence of this T cell receptor (beta chain) was determined in a study of CD8 T cells in Susac syndrome. Reverse transcription of roughly 0.45 to 1 ug RNA was carried out with random hexamers. The TCR beta CDR3 was amplified by immunoSEQ multiplex PCR across 54 Vbeta, 13 Jbeta. TCRdb independently ran MiXCR on the immunoSEQ multiplex PCR reads; one entry per CDR3 protein. This sample has 200,000 to 250,000 distinct CDR3 sequences, with around 95% found just once. Sequencing of TCR beta was undertaken in CD8+ and CD4+ T cells derived from blood. The germline gives CDR1 MNHEY, CDR2 SVGAGI. CDR3 length: 13 residues. Trimming took 4 bases from V and 4 from J, leaving 10 bases between them.

This clonotype originated in a human donor with multiple sclerosis. Sequencing used CD4+ T cells from PBMCs. The chain joins TRBV6-5 to TRBJ2-5; the D gene is possibly TRBD2 (6 bases). In DNA form, the CDR3 reads TGTGCCAGCAGTTCCTCTAGCGTAGAGACCCAGTACTTC. Translation gives CASSSSSVETQYF.